The 10 T cell receptor beta chains given below trace back to one sample, sequenced in a study of blood T cell repertoires in COVID-19. Clones were read by immunoSEQ multiplex PCR, and TCRdb kept only the in-frame ones, dropping some. The top ten clones hold under 6% of a sample with about 140,000 clones, more than 75% of them seen once. Material for sequencing was peripheral blood. These receptors were taken from a human donor in a cohort sampled during active COVID-19.

The chain has TRBV28 and TRBJ1-5; D is uncertain. The CDR3 has 12 residues. Per the germline V gene, CDR1 is MDHEN and CDR2 is SYDVKM. V was clipped by 3 bases and J by 11 bases, with 11 bases between them. The CDR3 DNA is TGTGCCAGCAGTTTGGCAAAGGAGACCCAGCATTTT. It yields the protein CASSLAKETQHF.

The chain carries TRBV7-9 and TRBJ2-3; D possibly corresponds to TRBD1 (5 bases). Germline CDR1 SEHNR, CDR2 FQNEAQ (reference sequence). The V gene lost 5 bases and the J gene lost 2 bases, with 14 bases spanning the gap. This CDR3 is built from 15 residues. The DNA of the CDR3 is TGTGCCAGCAGCCAGGGCCAGATACTCACAGATACGCAGTATTTT. Amino acids: CASSQGQILTDTQYF.

The chain has TRBV18 and TRBJ2-5, with 7 bases matching TRBD2. Trimming cost V 3 bases and J 0 bases; bases outside gene matches: 4. There are 15 residues in the CDR3. The germline gives CDR1 KGHSH, CDR2 LQKENI. The CDR3 is CASSPVAGDQETQYF. The CDR3 DNA is TGTGCCAGCTCACCTGTGGCGGGGGACCAAGAGACCCAGTACTTC.

This clone showed up just a few times. This chain connects TRBV19 to TRBJ1-5; TRBD1 aligns across 7 bases. V lost 4 bases to trimming and J lost 4 bases; unmatched junction nucleotides: 25. Germline V gene lookup returns CDR1 LNHDA and CDR2 SQIVND (reference sequence). The CDR3 runs to 21 residues. CDR3: CASSTPRQGVKIQYGNQPQHF. The CDR3 DNA reads TGTGCCAGTAGTACCCCCCGACAGGGTGTTAAAATTCAGTACGGGAATCAGCCCCAGCATTTT.

The J gene is TRBJ2-7, the V gene TRBV18; D may be TRBD1 (6 bases). The CDR3 length is 16 residues. The germline gives CDR1 KGHSH, CDR2 LQKENI. V gave up 1 base and J gave up 4 bases, with 17 bases separating them. CDR3 residues: CASSPRGHSTGYEQYF. DNA of the CDR3: TGTGCCAGCTCACCACGGGGACATAGCACAGGGTACGAGCAGTACTTC.

The chain links TRBV6-4 to TRBJ1-1, with D possibly TRBD1 on 6 matching bases. The CDR3 consists of 13 residues. The V end was cut by 10 bases, the J end by 2 bases, with 14 bases between. Per germline, CDR1 MRHNA and CDR2 SNTAGT. The CDR3 DNA reads as TGTGCCACAGGGGCGTTAAATAACACTGAAGCTTTCTTT. Translated: CATGALNNTEAFF.

This clone is a singleton in its sample. The chain uses TRBV14 and TRBJ1-1; D is unresolved. V gave up 9 bases and J gave up 2 bases, with 4 bases separating them. The CDR3 runs to 10 residues. Per the germline V gene, CDR1 is SGHDN and CDR2 is FVKESK. The CDR3 sequence: CASINTEAFF. The CDR3 region has the DNA TGTGCCAGTATAAACACTGAAGCTTTCTTT.

The chain uses TRBV6-5 and TRBJ2-3; TRBD2 matches 11 bases. V gave up 4 bases and J gave up 11 bases; unmatched junction bases: 2. CDR1 is MNHEY and CDR2 is SVGAGI in the germline V gene. The CDR3 has 12 amino acids. The CDR3 region is CASSLAGGQQYF. The CDR3 bases are TGTGCCAGCAGTTTAGCGGGAGGGCAGCAGTATTTT.

V and J are TRBV5-1 and TRBJ1-4; D may be TRBD1 (5 bases). Trimming left V 7 bases short and J 6 bases short, with 16 bases between. The CDR3 totals 14 residues. Per germline, CDR1 SGHRS and CDR2 YFSETQ. The DNA of the CDR3 is TGCGCCAGCGGCCCAGACAGTCACCATGAAAAACTGTTTTTT. Translating gives CASGPDSHHEKLFF. The full variable domain, its missing parts supplied by reference TRBV5-1 and TRBJ1-4, is KAGVTQTPRYLIKTRGQQVTLSCSPISGHRSVSWYQQTPGQGLQFLFEYFSETQRNKGNFPGRFSGRQFSNSRSEMNVSTLELGDSALYLCASGPDSHHEKLFFGSGTQLSVL.

The chain employs TRBV7-3 and TRBJ2-7; D gene unclear. The germline CDR1 and CDR2 sequences are SGHTA and FQGTGA. Trimming pared 4 bases from V and 2 bases from J, leaving 18 bases between. This CDR3 contains 16 residues. The CDR3 sequence: CASSSPRVEAPYEQYF. As DNA, the CDR3 is TGTGCCAGCAGCTCCCCCCGCGTCGAGGCTCCCTACGAGCAGTACTTC.